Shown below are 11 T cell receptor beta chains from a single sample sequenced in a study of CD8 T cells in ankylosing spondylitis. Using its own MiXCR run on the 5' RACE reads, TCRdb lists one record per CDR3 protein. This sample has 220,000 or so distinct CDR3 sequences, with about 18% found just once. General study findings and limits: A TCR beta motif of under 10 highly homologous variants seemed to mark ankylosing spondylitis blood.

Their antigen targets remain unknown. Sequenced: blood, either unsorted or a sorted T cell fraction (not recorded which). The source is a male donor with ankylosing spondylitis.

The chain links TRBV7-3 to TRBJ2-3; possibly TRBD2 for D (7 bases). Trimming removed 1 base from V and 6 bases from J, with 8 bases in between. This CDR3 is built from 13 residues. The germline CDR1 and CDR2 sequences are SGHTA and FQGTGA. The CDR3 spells CASSLKGGDTQYF. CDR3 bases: TGTGCCAGCAGCTTAAAGGGGGGGGATACGCAGTATTTT.

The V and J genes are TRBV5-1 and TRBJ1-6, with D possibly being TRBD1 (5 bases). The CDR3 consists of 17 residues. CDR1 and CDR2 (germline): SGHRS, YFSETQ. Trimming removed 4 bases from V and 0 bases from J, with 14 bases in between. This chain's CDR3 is CASSPQGALSYNSPLHF. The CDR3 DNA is TGCGCCAGCAGCCCCCAAGGGGCCCTCTCCTATAATTCACCCCTCCACTTT.

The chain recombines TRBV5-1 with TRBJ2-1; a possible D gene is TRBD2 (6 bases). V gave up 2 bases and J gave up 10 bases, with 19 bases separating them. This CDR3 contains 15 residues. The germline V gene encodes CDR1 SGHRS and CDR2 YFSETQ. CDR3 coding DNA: TGCGCCAGCAGCTTTGACCGGGACTTCCAATGGGAGCAGTTCTTC. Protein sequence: CASSFDRDFQWEQFF.

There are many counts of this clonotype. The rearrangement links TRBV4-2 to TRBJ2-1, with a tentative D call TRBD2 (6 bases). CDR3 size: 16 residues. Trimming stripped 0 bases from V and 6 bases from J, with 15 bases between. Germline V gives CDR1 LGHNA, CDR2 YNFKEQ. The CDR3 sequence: CASSQDPGSPANEQFF. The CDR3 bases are TGTGCCAGCAGCCAAGATCCCGGGAGTCCCGCCAATGAGCAGTTCTTC.

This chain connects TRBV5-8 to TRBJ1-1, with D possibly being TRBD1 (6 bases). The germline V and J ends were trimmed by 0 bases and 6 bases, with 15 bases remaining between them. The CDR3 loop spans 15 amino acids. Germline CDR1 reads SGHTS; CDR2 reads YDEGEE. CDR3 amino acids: CASSLGAGPGAEAFF. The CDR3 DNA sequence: TGTGCCAGCAGCTTGGGGGCAGGGCCAGGGGCTGAAGCTTTCTTT. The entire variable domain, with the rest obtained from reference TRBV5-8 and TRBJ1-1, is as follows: EAGVTQSPTHLIKTRGQQATLRCSPISGHTSVYWYQQALGLGLQFLLWYDEGEERNRGNFPPRFSGRQFPNYSSELNVNALELEDSALYLCASSLGAGPGAEAFFGQGTRLTVV.

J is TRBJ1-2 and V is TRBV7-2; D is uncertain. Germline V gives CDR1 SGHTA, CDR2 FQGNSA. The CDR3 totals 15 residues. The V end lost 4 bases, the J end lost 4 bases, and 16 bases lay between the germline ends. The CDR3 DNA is TGTGCCAGCAGCTCCCCCGAAGGCTTCGGCTATGGCTACACCTTC. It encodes CASSSPEGFGYGYTF.

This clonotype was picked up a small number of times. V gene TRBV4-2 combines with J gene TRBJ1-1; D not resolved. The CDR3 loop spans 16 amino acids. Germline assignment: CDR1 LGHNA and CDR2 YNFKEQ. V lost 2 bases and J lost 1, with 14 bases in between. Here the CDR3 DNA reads TGTGCCAGCAGCCAAACCTGGGGAAAGGGGAACACTGAAGCTTTCTTT. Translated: CASSQTWGKGNTEAFF.

The CDR3 region has the DNA TGTGCCAGCAGTTACTCCTCCGTTTGGGTTGAAACGCAGTATTTT. Translated: CASSYSSVWVETQYF. This rearrangement joins TRBV6-5 to TRBJ2-3; D ambiguous. V was cut by 0 bases and J by 9 bases, with 16 bases left in between. Germline-derived CDR1 and CDR2 are MNHEY and SVGAGI. The CDR3 loop spans 15 amino acids.

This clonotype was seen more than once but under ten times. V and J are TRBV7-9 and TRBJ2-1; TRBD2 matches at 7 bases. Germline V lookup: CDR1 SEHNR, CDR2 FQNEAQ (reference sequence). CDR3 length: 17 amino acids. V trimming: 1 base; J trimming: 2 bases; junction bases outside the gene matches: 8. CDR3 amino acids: CASSLGSAGAAYNEQFF. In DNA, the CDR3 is TGTGCCAGCAGCTTAGGATCGGCGGGAGCCGCCTACAATGAGCAGTTCTTC.

CDR3 loop: CSAAGGGYEQYF. CDR3 DNA: TGCAGTGCTGCGGGTGGGGGCTACGAGCAGTACTTC. The chain links TRBV20-1 to TRBJ2-7; D is tentatively TRBD1 or TRBD2 (5 bases each). Trimming removed 5 bases at V and 3 bases at J, with 11 bases between. The CDR3 covers 12 residues. CDR1 and CDR2 (germline): DFQATT, SNEGSKA (reference sequence).

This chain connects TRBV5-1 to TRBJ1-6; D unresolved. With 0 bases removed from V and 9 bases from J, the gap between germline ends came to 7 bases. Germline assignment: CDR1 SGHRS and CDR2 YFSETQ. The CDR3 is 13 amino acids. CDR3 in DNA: TGCGCCAGCAGCTTGGAGGTCGGTTCACCCCTCCACTTT. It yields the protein CASSLEVGSPLHF.